This is a list of T cell receptor beta chains from one sample in a study of blood T cell repertoires in COVID-19. The table came from immunoSEQ multiplex PCR; TCRdb's copy has only in-frame clones and leaves some out. The sample includes 250,000 to 350,000 clones, around 90% of them seen just once. Sequences were obtained from PBMCs or T cells enriched from blood (not recorded which). The receptor source for this set is a woman between 25 and 40 years old who had recovered from COVID-19. CDR3s include the opening cysteine and the closing phenylalanine or tryptophan. The D gene is left open where the match is weak. Clone size is not always given. Where it is, it says once, few, many or a class for expanded clones.

CDR3 | DNA | size | D | J | V
CASKLRQGITGEQYF | TGTGCCAGCAAGCTAAGACAGGGTATTACTGGCGAGCAGTACTTC | . | TRBD1 | TRBJ2-7 | TRBV5-4
CASSLGDRGYTF | TGTGCCAGCAGCTTGGGGGACAGAGGCTACACCTTC | . | TRBD1 | TRBJ1-2 | TRBV5-6
CASSVAPSGGAGGELFF | TGTGCCAGCAGCGTAGCTCCCAGCGGGGGGGCCGGCGGGGAGCTGTTTTTT | . | TRBD2 | TRBJ2-2 | TRBV9
CATSLTGENTGELFF | TGTGCCACCAGCCTTACAGGGGAAAACACCGGGGAGCTGTTTTTT | . | TRBD1 | TRBJ2-2 | TRBV24-1
CASSTPGPGGQYF | TGTGCCAGCAGCACACCGGGCCCTGGAGGGCAGTACTTC | . | . | TRBJ2-7 | TRBV5-4
CASSAKAGGPIDTQYF | TGTGCCAGCAGCGCAAAAGCGGGAGGGCCGATAGATACGCAGTATTTT | . | TRBD2 | TRBJ2-3 | TRBV9
CASSALRGPNTGELFF | TGCGCCAGCAGTGCCCTACGAGGTCCGAACACCGGGGAGCTGTTTTTT | . | . | TRBJ2-2 | TRBV10-2
CASSFQEWLAGGSTGELFF | TGTGCCAGCAGCTTCCAAGAATGGTTAGCGGGGGGTAGCACCGGGGAGCTGTTTTTT | . | TRBD2 | TRBJ2-2 | TRBV11-3
CASRSYFAEGYSNQPQHF | TGTGCCTCCCGGTCCTATTTCGCCGAGGGATATAGCAATCAGCCCCAGCATTTT | . | . | TRBJ1-5 | TRBV27
CASSPVSGANVLTF | TGCGCCAGCAGCCCGGTCTCTGGGGCCAACGTCCTGACTTTC | . | . | TRBJ2-6 | TRBV5-1
CASSPTGTSGANVLTF | TGTGCCAGTAGTCCGACAGGGACCTCTGGGGCCAACGTCCTGACTTTC | once | TRBD1 | TRBJ2-6 | TRBV19
CASSFSGEGIYNEQFF | TGTGCCAGCAGCTTTAGCGGGGAAGGAATTTACAATGAGCAGTTCTTC | once | TRBD2 | TRBJ2-1 | TRBV5-6
CASSILAGDMDIGKNIQYF | TGTGCCAGCAGTATACTAGCGGGAGATATGGATATTGGCAAAAACATTCAGTACTTC | . | TRBD2 | TRBJ2-4 | TRBV28
CASSAWDRNTGELFF | TGTGCCAGCAGTGCTTGGGACAGGAACACCGGGGAGCTGTTTTTT | . | TRBD1 | TRBJ2-2 | TRBV25-1
CASSDRTGYGYTF | TGTGCCAGCAGTGATCGGACAGGATATGGCTACACCTTC | few | TRBD1 | TRBJ1-2 | TRBV2
CASRLTGVGGYTF | TGTGCCAGCAGGCTGACAGGGGTGGGAGGCTACACCTTC | . | TRBD1 | TRBJ1-2 | TRBV27
CASSGALGLSTDTQYF | TGTGCCAGCAGCGGGGCGCTTGGGCTAAGCACAGATACGCAGTATTTT | . | . | TRBJ2-3 | TRBV5-4
CASSVSTGVDYGYTF | TGTGCCAGCAGCGTGAGTACAGGGGTTGACTATGGCTACACCTTC | . | TRBD1 | TRBJ1-2 | TRBV9
CASSQGSTRGNEQFF | TGTGCCAGCAGCCAAGGCTCGACTAGGGGAAATGAGCAGTTCTTC | . | . | TRBJ2-1 | TRBV3-1/TRBV3-2
CASSLSADSSGNTIYF | TGTGCCAGCTCACTTTCCGCGGACAGTTCTGGAAACACCATATATTTT | . | . | TRBJ1-3 | TRBV18
CASSVGSGYDGYTF | TGTGCCAGCAGCGTAGGAAGCGGATATGATGGCTACACCTTC | . | . | TRBJ1-2 | TRBV9
CASSLVRGTEAFF | TGTGCCAGCAGCTTAGTCAGGGGAACTGAAGCTTTCTTT | . | . | TRBJ1-1 | TRBV11-3
CASSLAVTSYEQYF | TGTGCCAGCAGCTTGGCCGTAACCTCCTACGAGCAGTACTTC | . | . | TRBJ2-7 | TRBV7-9
CASSQGMATRVRTEAFF | TGCGCCAGCAGCCAAGGGATGGCAACCAGGGTTCGGACTGAAGCTTTCTTT | . | . | TRBJ1-1 | TRBV4-1
CASSSNLRFTNEKLFF | TGTGCCAGCAGCTCTAACCTCAGGTTTACTAATGAAAAACTGTTTTTT | . | . | TRBJ1-4 | TRBV5-6
CASSIGIWTGRTEAFF | TGTGCCAGTAGTATCGGGATATGGACAGGGAGGACTGAAGCTTTCTTT | . | TRBD1 | TRBJ1-1 | TRBV19
CASSQGVGAGRAFF | TGTGCCAGCAGCCAAGGGGTTGGAGCAGGGCGAGCTTTCTTT | . | . | TRBJ1-1 | TRBV3-1/TRBV3-2
CASSGRQGGTDTQYF | TGTGCCAGCAGTGGACGACAGGGGGGCACAGATACGCAGTATTTT | . | TRBD1 | TRBJ2-3 | TRBV2
CASSLISGQRPSGANVLTF | TGTGCCAGCAGCTTAATTTCTGGACAGAGGCCCTCTGGGGCCAACGTCCTGACTTTC | . | . | TRBJ2-6 | TRBV7-3
CAWSQGDNQPQHF | TGTGCCTGGAGTCAGGGCGACAATCAGCCCCAGCATTTT | . | . | TRBJ1-5 | TRBV30
CASSQDRGGSRKLFF | TGCGCCAGCAGCCAAGATCGCGGGGGGTCTAGAAAACTGTTTTTT | . | . | TRBJ1-4 | TRBV4-3
CASSSYTEGTIYF | TGTGCCAGCAGCTCGTATACTGAGGGCACCATATATTTT | few | . | TRBJ1-3 | TRBV11-3
CASSLGRGTGGTYGYTF | TGTGCCAGCAGCTTAGGCCGCGGGACAGGGGGGACCTATGGCTACACCTTC | . | TRBD1 | TRBJ1-2 | TRBV7-8
CASSQGLAGGPQPFF | TGCGCCAGCAGCCAAGGACTAGCGGGGGGCCCACAGCCGTTCTTC | . | TRBD2 | TRBJ2-1 | TRBV4-3
CASSQDEGVGQWDKNIQYF | TGCGCCAGCAGCCAAGATGAGGGGGTGGGACAGTGGGACAAAAACATTCAGTACTTC | . | TRBD1 | TRBJ2-4 | TRBV4-1
CASSLVGGLGSNNSPLHF | TGTGCCAGCAGCTTAGTGGGGGGGCTCGGCTCTAATAATTCACCCCTCCACTTT | once | . | TRBJ1-6 | TRBV11-2
CASARQGLSEAFF | TGTGCCAGCGCGCGACAGGGATTAAGTGAAGCTTTCTTT | . | TRBD1 | TRBJ1-1 | TRBV27
CASSFNGGRNRQPQHF | TGTGCCAGCAGCTTCAACGGGGGACGAAATCGGCAGCCCCAGCATTTT | . | . | TRBJ1-5 | TRBV5-6
CASRPTGIYGYTF | TGTGCCAGCAGGCCGACAGGGATTTATGGCTACACCTTC | . | TRBD1 | TRBJ1-2 | TRBV28
CASSQSAGQGAWEQYF | TGCGCCAGCAGCCAATCGGCGGGGCAGGGGGCGTGGGAGCAGTACTTC | once | TRBD1 | TRBJ2-7 | TRBV4-3
CASSNIPGNTIYF | TGTGCCAGTAGTAATATTCCTGGAAACACCATATATTTT | . | . | TRBJ1-3 | TRBV19
CASSPRSYEQYF | TGTGCCAGCAGCCCGAGATCCTACGAGCAGTACTTC | few | . | TRBJ2-7 | TRBV7-9
CASSYSNRPHYGYTF | TGTGCCAGCAGTTACTCGAACAGACCCCACTATGGCTACACCTTC | . | . | TRBJ1-2 | TRBV6-5
CASSSIRTGVTDTQYF | TGTGCCAGCAGCTCAATCAGGACAGGGGTCACAGATACGCAGTATTTT | . | TRBD1 | TRBJ2-3 | TRBV13
CAISESGTSATGELFF | TGTGCCATCAGTGAGTCCGGGACTAGCGCCACCGGGGAGCTGTTTTTT | . | TRBD2 | TRBJ2-2 | TRBV10-3
CASSQEAGGPYYNEQFF | TGCGCCAGCAGCCAAGAAGCGGGAGGGCCCTACTACAATGAGCAGTTCTTC | . | TRBD2 | TRBJ2-1 | TRBV4-1
CASTRGSYGYTF | TGTGCCAGCACCAGGGGGTCCTATGGCTACACCTTC | once | TRBD1 | TRBJ1-2 | TRBV3-1/TRBV3-2
CASSLVSGPINEKLFF | TGTGCCAGCAGCTTAGTTTCAGGGCCGATAAATGAAAAACTGTTTTTT | . | . | TRBJ1-4 | TRBV7-8
CASSNRPSGSTNEQFF | TGTGCCAGCAGCAATCGTCCTAGCGGGAGTACGAATGAGCAGTTCTTC | . | TRBD2 | TRBJ2-1 | TRBV5-4
CASSLAVGVPHPDTGELFF | TGCGCCAGCAGCTTGGCCGTAGGGGTCCCCCACCCGGACACCGGGGAGCTGTTTTTT | once | . | TRBJ2-2 | TRBV5-1